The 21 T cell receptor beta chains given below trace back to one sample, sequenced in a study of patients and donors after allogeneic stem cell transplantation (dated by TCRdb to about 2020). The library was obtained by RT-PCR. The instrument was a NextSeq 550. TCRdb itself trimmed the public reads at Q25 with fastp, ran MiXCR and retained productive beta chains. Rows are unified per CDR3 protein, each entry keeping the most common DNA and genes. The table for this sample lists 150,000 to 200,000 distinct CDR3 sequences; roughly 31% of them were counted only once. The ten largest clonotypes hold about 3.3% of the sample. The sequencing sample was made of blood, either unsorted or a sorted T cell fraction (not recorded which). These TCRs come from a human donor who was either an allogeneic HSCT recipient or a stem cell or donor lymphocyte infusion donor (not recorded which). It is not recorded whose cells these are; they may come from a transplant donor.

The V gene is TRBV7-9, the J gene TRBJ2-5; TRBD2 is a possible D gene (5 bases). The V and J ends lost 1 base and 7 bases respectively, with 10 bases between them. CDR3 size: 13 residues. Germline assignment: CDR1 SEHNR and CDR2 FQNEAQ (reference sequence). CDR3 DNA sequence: TGTGCCAGCAGCTTAGAGAGGGTCGGGACCCAGTACTTC. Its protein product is CASSLERVGTQYF.

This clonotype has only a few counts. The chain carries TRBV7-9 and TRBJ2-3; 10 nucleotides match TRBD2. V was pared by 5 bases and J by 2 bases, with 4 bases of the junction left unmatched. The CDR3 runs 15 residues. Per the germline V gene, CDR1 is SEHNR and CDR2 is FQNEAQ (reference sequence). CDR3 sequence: CASSPLAGNTDTQYF. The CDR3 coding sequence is TGTGCCAGCAGCCCACTAGCGGGGAACACAGATACGCAGTATTTT.

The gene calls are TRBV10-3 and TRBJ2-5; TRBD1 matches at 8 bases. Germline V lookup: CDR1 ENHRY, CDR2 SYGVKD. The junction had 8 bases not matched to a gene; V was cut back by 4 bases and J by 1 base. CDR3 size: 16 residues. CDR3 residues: CAISGYGQGGQETQYF. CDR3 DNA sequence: TGTGCCATCAGTGGTTACGGACAGGGTGGCCAAGAGACCCAGTACTTC.

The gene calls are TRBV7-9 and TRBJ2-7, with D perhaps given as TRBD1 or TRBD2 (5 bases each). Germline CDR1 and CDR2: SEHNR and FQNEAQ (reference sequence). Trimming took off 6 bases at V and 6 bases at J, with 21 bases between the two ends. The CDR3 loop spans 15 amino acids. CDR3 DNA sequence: TGTGCCAGCAGTACCTGGGGCCGACTACGAGCCGAGCAGTACTTC. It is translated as CASSTWGRLRAEQYF.

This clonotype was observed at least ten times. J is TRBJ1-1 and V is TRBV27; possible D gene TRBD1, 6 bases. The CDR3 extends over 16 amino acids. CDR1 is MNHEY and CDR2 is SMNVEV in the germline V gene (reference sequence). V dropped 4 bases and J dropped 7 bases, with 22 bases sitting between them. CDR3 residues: CASSSSMPGGAGEAFF. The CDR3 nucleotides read TGTGCCAGCAGTTCATCGATGCCTGGGGGCGCGGGTGAAGCTTTCTTT.

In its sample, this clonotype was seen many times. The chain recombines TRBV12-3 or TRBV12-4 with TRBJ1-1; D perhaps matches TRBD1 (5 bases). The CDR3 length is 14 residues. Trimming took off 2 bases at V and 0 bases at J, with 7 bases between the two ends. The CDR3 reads CASSLWGMNTEAFF. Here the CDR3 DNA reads TGTGCCAGCAGTTTATGGGGCATGAACACTGAAGCTTTCTTT.

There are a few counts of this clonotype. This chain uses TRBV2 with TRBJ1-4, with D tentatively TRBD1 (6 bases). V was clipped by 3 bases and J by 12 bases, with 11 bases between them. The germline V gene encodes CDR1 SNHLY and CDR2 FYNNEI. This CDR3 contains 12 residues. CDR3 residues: CASSDPSGELFF. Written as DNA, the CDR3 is TGTGCCAGCAGTGACCCCTCAGGGGAACTGTTTTTT.

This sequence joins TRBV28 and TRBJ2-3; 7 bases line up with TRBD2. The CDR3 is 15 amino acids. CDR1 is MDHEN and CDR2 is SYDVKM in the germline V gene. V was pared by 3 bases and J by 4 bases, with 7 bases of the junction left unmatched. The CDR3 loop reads CASSFGGSRADTQYF. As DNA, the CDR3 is TGTGCCAGCAGTTTCGGCGGGAGTAGAGCAGATACGCAGTATTTT.

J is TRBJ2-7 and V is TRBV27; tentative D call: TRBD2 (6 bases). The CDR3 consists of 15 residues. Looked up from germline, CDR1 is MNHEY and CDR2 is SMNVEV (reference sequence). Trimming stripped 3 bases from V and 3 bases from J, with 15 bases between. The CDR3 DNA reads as TGTGCCAGCAGTTTTAAACAGCGGGTGGACTACGAGCAGTACTTC. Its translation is CASSFKQRVDYEQYF.

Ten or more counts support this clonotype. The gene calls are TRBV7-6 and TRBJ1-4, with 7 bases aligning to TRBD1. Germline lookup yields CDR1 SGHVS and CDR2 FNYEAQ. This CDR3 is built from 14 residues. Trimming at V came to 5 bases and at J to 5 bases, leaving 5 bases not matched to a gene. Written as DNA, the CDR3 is TGTGCCAGCAGCCCGACAGGGAAGAATGAAAAACTGTTTTTT. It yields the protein CASSPTGKNEKLFF. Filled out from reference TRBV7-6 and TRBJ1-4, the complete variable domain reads GAGVSQSPRYKVTKRGQDVALRCDPISGHVSLYWYRQALGQGPEFLTYFNYEAQQDKSGLPNDRFSAERPEGSISTLTIQRTEQRDSAMYRCASSPTGKNEKLFFGSGTQLSVL.

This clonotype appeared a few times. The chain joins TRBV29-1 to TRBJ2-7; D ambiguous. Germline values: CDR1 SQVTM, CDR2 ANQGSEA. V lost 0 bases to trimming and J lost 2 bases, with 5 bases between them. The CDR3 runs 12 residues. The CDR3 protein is CSVEEGPYEQYF. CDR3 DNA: TGCAGCGTTGAAGAAGGGCCCTACGAGCAGTACTTC.

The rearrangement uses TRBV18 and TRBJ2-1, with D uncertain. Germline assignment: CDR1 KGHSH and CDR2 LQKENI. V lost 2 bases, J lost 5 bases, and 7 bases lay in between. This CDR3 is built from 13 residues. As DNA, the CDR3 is TGTGCCAGCTCACCAGGGCAGAACAATGAGCAGTTCTTC. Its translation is CASSPGQNNEQFF.

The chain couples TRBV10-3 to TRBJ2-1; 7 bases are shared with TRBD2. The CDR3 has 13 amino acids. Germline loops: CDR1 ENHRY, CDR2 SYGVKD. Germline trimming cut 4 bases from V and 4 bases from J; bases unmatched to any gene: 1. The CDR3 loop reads CAISGGSYNEQFF. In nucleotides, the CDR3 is TGTGCCATCAGTGGCGGGAGTTACAATGAGCAGTTCTTC.

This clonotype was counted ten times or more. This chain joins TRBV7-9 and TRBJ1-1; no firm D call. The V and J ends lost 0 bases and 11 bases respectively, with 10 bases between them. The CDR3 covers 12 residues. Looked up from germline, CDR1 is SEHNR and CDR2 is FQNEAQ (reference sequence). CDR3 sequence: CASSLATDGAFF. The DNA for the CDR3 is TGTGCCAGCAGCTTAGCGACGGATGGGGCTTTCTTT.

The CDR3 loop is CASSLGARYYEQYF. Here the CDR3 DNA reads TGCGCCAGCAGCTTGGGCGCTAGGTACTACGAGCAGTACTTC. The J gene is TRBJ2-7, the V gene TRBV5-1; D is unclear. The germline gives CDR1 SGHRS, CDR2 YFSETQ. The V end lost 0 bases, the J end lost 3 bases, and 10 bases lay between the germline ends. This CDR3 region has 14 residues.

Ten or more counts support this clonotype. The CDR3 DNA is TGTGCCAGCAGCGTAGGGAGCTATAATTCACCCCTCCACTTT. Translation gives CASSVGSYNSPLHF. The chain employs TRBV9 and TRBJ1-6; unclear D gene. CDR1 is SGDLS and CDR2 is YYNGEE in the germline V gene. Trimming left V 0 bases short and J 3 bases short, with 4 bases between. This CDR3 has 14 amino acids.

This CDR3 is CASSPPRGSNTEAFF. CDR3 coding DNA: TGTGCCAGCTCACCACCTCGGGGCTCAAACACTGAAGCTTTCTTT. The V call is TRBV18, the J call TRBJ1-1, with D possibly being TRBD1 (5 bases). Germline CDR1 and CDR2: KGHSH and LQKENI. V lost 0 bases and J 2 bases, leaving 10 bases between the germline ends. The CDR3 runs 15 residues.

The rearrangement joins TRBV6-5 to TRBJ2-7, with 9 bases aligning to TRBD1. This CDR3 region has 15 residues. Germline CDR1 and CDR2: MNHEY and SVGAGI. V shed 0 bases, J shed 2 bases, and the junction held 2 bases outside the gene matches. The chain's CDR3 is CASSYSGQGPYEQYF. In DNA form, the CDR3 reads TGTGCCAGCAGTTACTCCGGACAGGGGCCCTACGAGCAGTACTTC.

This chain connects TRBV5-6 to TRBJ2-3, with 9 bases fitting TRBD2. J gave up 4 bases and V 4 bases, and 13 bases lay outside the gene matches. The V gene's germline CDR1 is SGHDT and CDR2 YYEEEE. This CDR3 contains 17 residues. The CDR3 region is CASSDPLAGGPADTQYF. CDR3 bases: TGTGCCAGCAGCGACCCCCTGGCGGGAGGGCCGGCAGATACGCAGTATTTT.

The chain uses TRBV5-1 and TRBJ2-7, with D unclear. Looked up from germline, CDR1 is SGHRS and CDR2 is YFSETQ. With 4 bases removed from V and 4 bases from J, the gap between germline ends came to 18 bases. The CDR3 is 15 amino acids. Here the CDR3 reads CASSGWAGMWYEQYF. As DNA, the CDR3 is TGCGCCAGCAGCGGATGGGCAGGAATGTGGTACGAGCAGTACTTC.

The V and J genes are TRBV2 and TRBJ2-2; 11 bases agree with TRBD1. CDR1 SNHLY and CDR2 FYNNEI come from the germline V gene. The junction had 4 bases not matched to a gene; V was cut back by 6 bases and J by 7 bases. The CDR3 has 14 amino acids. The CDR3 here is CASSGQGAVGELFF. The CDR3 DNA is TGTGCCAGCAGCGGACAGGGGGCGGTCGGGGAGCTGTTTTTT.